Each of the 16 T cell receptor beta chains below was sequenced from the same sample in a study of T cells in Graves' hyperthyroidism and ophthalmopathy. TCR beta CDR3 sequences were amplified from RNA transcripts. The HTBI primer set was used in a first-round RT-PCR of the TCR CDR3. TCRdb independently ran MiXCR on the multiplex PCR reads; one entry per CDR3 protein. The repertoire has over 700,000 distinct CDR3 sequences, about 19% of them found once; the top ten carry 16%. The sequencing input was blood. Every receptor here comes from a woman aged 45-65 years with Graves' hyperthyroidism that later progressed to Graves' ophthalmopathy.

This clonotype was detected ten times or more. The CDR3 reads CASSDRRNFNEKLFF. In nucleotides, the CDR3 is TGTGCCAGCAGTGATAGACGGAACTTTAATGAAAAACTGTTTTTT. The chain couples TRBV2 to TRBJ1-4; no definite D call. CDR1 and CDR2 (germline): SNHLY, FYNNEI. V was cut by 3 bases and J by 4 bases, with 12 bases left in between. The CDR3 length is 15 residues.

This clonotype appeared a few times. The chain joins TRBV28 to TRBJ1-5; D gene unclear. Trimming shortened V by 5 bases and J by 4 bases, and 15 bases separated the two germline ends. The CDR3 is 15 residues long. CDR1 is MDHEN, CDR2 SYDVKM, per germline. CDR3 DNA sequence: TGTGCCAGCAGTACGACAAGGGATCGGAATCAGCCCCAGCATTTT. Protein: CASSTTRDRNQPQHF.

This chain uses TRBV19 with TRBJ1-1, with 8 bases lining up with TRBD1. Germline CDR1 LNHDA, CDR2 SQIVND (reference sequence). The CDR3 is 13 residues long. CDR3 nucleotides: TGTGCTGTGGGCAGGGGGCAGTACACTGAAGCTTTCTTT. Translation: CAVGRGQYTEAFF.

The chain's CDR3 is CASRSQGSPSYEQYF. Written as DNA, the CDR3 is TGTGCCAGCAGATCCCAGGGATCCCCCTCCTACGAGCAGTACTTC. This chain joins TRBV6-1 and TRBJ2-7; tentative D call: TRBD1 (5 bases). CDR1 and CDR2 from the germline V gene are MNHNS and SASEGT. With 6 bases removed from V and 0 bases from J, the gap between germline ends came to 15 bases. The CDR3 loop spans 15 amino acids.

Worth noting for this clonotype: A much larger clone differs by one base, so this may be a read error. This chain joins TRBV12-5 and TRBJ1-2; 9 nucleotides match TRBD1. Germline CDR1 and CDR2: LGHNT and FRNRAP. The length of the CDR3 is 12 residues. The CDR3 nucleotides read TGTGCTAGTGGTCGGGACAGGGAAGGCTACGCCTTC. This codes for CASGRDREGYAF.

The rearrangement links TRBV4-1 to TRBJ2-1; 9 nucleotides align to TRBD1. Germline V lookup: CDR1 MGHRA, CDR2 YSYEKL. Losses at the gene ends were 0 bases for V and 8 bases for J; bases not matched to a gene: 5. The length of the CDR3 is 15 residues. The CDR3 sequence is CASSQEGQGAYEQFF. CDR3 in DNA: TGCGCCAGCAGCCAAGAGGGACAGGGCGCCTATGAGCAGTTCTTC.

This clonotype was seen ten or more times. V and J are TRBV12-3 or TRBV12-4 and TRBJ2-7; D perhaps matches TRBD2 (5 bases). Trimming stripped 5 bases from V and 4 bases from J, with 15 bases between. This CDR3 is built from 14 residues. The DNA of the CDR3 is TGTGCCAGCAGTCCCACTCATGGGGAGTACGAGCAGTACTTC. Protein: CASSPTHGEYEQYF.

The chain has TRBV9 and TRBJ1-4; TRBD1 matches 8 bases. CDR3 length: 16 residues. CDR1 SGDLS and CDR2 YYNGEE come from the germline V gene. After removal of 4 bases from V and 7 bases from J, the junction contained 12 bases not matched to a gene. In DNA, the CDR3 is TGTGCCAGCAGCCCACACCTGGACAGGGTTCGTGAAAAACTGTTTTTT. Translation gives CASSPHLDRVREKLFF. The full variable domain, rest sourced from reference TRBV9 and TRBJ1-4, is DSGVTQTPKHLITATGQRVTLRCSPRSGDLSVYWYQQSLDQGLQFLIQYYNGEERAKGNILERFSAQQFPDLHSELNLSSLELGDSALYFCASSPHLDRVREKLFFGSGTQLSVL.

A word on this clonotype: At one of its ends the junction is not consistent with the germline gene, which may arise from a read error. J is TRBJ1-5 and V is TRBV7-9; no reliable D call. Germline assignment: CDR1 SEHNR and CDR2 FQNEAQ (reference sequence). This CDR3 contains 14 residues. Here the CDR3 reads CASSLHPETQSQHF. The CDR3 DNA reads as TGTGCCAGCAGCTTACACCCCGAAACTCAGTCCCAGCATTTT.

This clonotype occurred many times. The CDR3 protein is CASSEVTGGEAFF. DNA of the CDR3: TGTGCCAGCAGTGAAGTGACGGGGGGAGAAGCTTTCTTT. This chain joins TRBV2 and TRBJ1-1; tentatively, D is TRBD1 (5 bases). The V end lost 1 base, the J end lost 8 bases, and 11 bases lay between the germline ends. This CDR3 has 13 residues. The germline V gene has CDR1 SNHLY and CDR2 FYNNEI.

This clonotype was seen repeatedly, ten times or more. The chain links TRBV10-3 to TRBJ2-7, with 8 bases that match TRBD2. Looked up from germline, CDR1 is ENHRY and CDR2 is SYGVKD. The CDR3 is made up of 15 amino acids. V was pared by 2 bases and J by 0 bases, with 3 bases of the junction left unmatched. CDR3 in amino acids: CAISELTSGSYEQYF. CDR3 sequence (DNA): TGTGCCATCAGTGAGCTTACTAGCGGCTCCTACGAGCAGTACTTC.

This clonotype appeared many times. The genes are TRBV2 and TRBJ2-1; D remains ambiguous. The CDR3 spans 16 residues. Between the trimmed V and J ends, which lost 7 bases and 5 bases, there was a span of 21 bases. Germline CDR1 SNHLY, CDR2 FYNNEI. The CDR3 protein is CASNRAETATHNEQFF. The CDR3 DNA sequence: TGTGCCAGCAACCGAGCCGAGACTGCCACACACAATGAGCAGTTCTTC.

This clonotype was detected ten times or more. This rearrangement joins TRBV29-1 to TRBJ1-4; D remains unclear. This CDR3 has 14 residues. Per germline, CDR1 SQVTM and CDR2 ANQGSEA. The ends were cut back, 4 bases at V and 0 bases at J, with 9 bases in the middle. CDR3 protein: CSVGAAPTNEKLFF. The CDR3 DNA follows: TGCAGCGTTGGGGCCGCCCCAACTAATGAAAAACTGTTTTTT.

This clonotype came up a few times. The V call is TRBV7-9, the J call TRBJ2-1, with a possible D match to TRBD2 (6 bases). Between the trimmed V and J ends, which lost 5 bases and 0 bases, there was a span of 14 bases. The CDR3 has 16 residues. Germline CDR1 reads SEHNR; CDR2 reads FQNEAQ (reference sequence). CDR3 in DNA: TGTGCCAGCAGCAGGGACTTAACCAGCTCCTACAATGAGCAGTTCTTC. Protein product: CASSRDLTSSYNEQFF. Full variable domain (missing parts from reference TRBV7-9 and TRBJ2-1): DTGVSQNPRHKITKRGQNVTFRCDPISEHNRLYWYRQTLGQGPEFLTYFQNEAQLEKSRLLSDRFSAERPKGSFSTLEIQRTEQGDSAMYLCASSRDLTSSYNEQFFGPGTRLTVL.

Concerning this clonotype: This likely comes from a read error, as the CDR3 has no conserved phenylalanine or tryptophan at its end. The chain carries TRBV5-1 and TRBJ2-1; 9 bases map to TRBD2. Trimming removed 4 bases from V and 0 bases from J; junction bases left unmatched: 11. Per germline, CDR1 SGHRS and CDR2 YFSETQ. CDR3 length: 18 amino acids. The DNA of the CDR3 is TGCGCCAGCAGCCTAACAGCTAGCGGGACAAGCTCCTACAATGAGCAGTTCCTC. It specifies CASSLTASGTSSYNEQFL.

This clonotype was found a few times. V usage is TRBV7-9 and J usage is TRBJ2-1; unclear D gene. V was pared by 3 bases and J by 0 bases, with 9 bases between. The CDR3 runs to 15 residues. Looked up from germline, CDR1 is SEHNR and CDR2 is FQNEAQ (reference sequence). For the CDR3, the DNA is TGTGCCAGCAGCTTTATGAAGAGCTCCTACAATGAGCAGTTCTTC. Encoded protein: CASSFMKSSYNEQFF.